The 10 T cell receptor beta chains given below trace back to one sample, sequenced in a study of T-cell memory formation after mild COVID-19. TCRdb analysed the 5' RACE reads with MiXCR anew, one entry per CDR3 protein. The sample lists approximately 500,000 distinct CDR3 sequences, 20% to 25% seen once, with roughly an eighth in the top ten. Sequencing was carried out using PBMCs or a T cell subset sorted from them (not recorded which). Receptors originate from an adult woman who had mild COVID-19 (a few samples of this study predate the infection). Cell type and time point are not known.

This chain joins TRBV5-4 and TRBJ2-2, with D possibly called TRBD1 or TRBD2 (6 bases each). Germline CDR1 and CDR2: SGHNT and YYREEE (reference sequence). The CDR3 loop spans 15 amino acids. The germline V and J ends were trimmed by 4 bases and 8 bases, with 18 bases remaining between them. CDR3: CASSVQGLPRGELFF. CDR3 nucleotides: TGTGCCAGCAGCGTACAGGGACTCCCGCGTGGGGAGCTGTTTTTT. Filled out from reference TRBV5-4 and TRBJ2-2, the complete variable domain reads ETGVTQSPTHLIKTRGQQVTLRCSSQSGHNTVSWYQQALGQGPQFIFQYYREEENGRGNFPPRFSGLQFPNYSSELNVNALELDDSALYLCASSVQGLPRGELFFGEGSRLTVL.

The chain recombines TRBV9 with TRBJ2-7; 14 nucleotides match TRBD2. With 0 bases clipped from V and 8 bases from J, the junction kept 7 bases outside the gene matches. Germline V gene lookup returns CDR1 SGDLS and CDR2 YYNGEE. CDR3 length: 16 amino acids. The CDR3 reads CASSVDEGLAGAKQYF. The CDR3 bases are TGTGCCAGCAGCGTAGATGAGGGACTAGCGGGAGCTAAGCAGTACTTC.

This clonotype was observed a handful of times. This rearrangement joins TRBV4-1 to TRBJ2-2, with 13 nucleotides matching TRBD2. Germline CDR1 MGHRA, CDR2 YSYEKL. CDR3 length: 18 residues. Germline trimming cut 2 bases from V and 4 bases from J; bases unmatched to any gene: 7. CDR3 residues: CASSQLTSGGPRTGELFF. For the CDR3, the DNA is TGCGCCAGCAGCCAACTGACTAGCGGGGGGCCTCGCACCGGGGAGCTGTTTTTT.

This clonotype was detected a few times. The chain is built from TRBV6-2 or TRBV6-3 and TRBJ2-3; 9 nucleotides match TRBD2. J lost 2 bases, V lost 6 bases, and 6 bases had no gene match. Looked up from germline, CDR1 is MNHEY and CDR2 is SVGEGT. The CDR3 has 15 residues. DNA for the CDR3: TGTGCCAGCAGCTACGGACTAGCGACCACAGATACGCAGTATTTT. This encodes CASSYGLATTDTQYF.

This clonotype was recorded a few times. CDR3 sequence (DNA): TGCGCCAGCAGCTTGATCGGACAGGCAGGGGGAAAACTGTTTTTT. Protein product: CASSLIGQAGGKLFF. The chain combines TRBV5-1 with TRBJ1-4; 7 nucleotides agree with TRBD1. Germline V CDR1 and CDR2: SGHRS, YFSETQ. This CDR3 is built from 15 residues. Trimming removed 1 base from V and 10 bases from J; junction bases left unmatched: 10.

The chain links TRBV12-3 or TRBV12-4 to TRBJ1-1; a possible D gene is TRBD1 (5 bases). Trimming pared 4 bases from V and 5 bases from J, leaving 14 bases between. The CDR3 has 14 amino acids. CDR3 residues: CASSSAGGGTEAFF. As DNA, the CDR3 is TGTGCCAGCAGTTCCGCGGGGGGGGGGACTGAAGCTTTCTTT.

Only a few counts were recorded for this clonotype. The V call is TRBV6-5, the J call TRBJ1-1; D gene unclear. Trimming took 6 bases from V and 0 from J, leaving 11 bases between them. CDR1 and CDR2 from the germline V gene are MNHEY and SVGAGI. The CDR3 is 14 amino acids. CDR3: CASSRGRMNTEAFF. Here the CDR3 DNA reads TGTGCCAGCAGCCGCGGACGGATGAACACTGAAGCTTTCTTT.

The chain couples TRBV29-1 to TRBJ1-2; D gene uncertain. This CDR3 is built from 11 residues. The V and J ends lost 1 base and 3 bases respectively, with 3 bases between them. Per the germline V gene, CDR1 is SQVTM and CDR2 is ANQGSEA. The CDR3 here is CSVEGDYGYTF. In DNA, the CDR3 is TGCAGCGTTGAAGGGGACTATGGCTACACCTTC.

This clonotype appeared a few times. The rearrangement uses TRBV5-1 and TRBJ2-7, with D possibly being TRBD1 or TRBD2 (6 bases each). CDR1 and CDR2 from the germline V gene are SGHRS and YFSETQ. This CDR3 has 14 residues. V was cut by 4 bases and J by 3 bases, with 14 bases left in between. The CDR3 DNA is TGCGCCAGCAGCACCGACGGGGGCGGCTACGAGCAGTACTTC. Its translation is CASSTDGGGYEQYF.

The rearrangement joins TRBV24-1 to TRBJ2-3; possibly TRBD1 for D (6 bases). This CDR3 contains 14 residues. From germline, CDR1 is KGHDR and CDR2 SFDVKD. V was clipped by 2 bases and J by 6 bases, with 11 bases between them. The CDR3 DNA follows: TGTGCCACCAGTGATTACAGGGTCGTCGATACGCAGTATTTT. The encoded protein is CATSDYRVVDTQYF.